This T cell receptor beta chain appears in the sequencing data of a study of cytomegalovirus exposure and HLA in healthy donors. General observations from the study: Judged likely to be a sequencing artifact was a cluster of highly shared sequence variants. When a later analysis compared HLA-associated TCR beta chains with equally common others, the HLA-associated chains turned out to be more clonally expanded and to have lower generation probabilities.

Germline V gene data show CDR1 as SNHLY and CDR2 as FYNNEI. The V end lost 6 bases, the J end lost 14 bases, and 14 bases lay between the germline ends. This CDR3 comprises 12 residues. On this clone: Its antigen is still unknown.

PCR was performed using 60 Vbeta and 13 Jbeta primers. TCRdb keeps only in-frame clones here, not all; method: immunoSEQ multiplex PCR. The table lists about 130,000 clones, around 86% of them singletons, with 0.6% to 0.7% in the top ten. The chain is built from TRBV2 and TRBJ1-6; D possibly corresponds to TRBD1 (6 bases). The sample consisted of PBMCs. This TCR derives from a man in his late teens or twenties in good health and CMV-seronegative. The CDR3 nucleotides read TGTGCCAGCAGGGGGGACACCCCGGCCCTCCACTTT. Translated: CASRGDTPALHF. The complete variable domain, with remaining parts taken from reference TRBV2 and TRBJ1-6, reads EPEVTQTPSHQVTQMGQEVILRCVPISNHLYFYWYRQILGQKVEFLVSFYNNEISEKSEIFDDQFSVERPDGSNFTLKIRSTKLEDSAMYFCASRGDTPALHFGNGTRLTVT.